The subject of this entry is one T cell receptor (beta chain). This sample was included in a study of monozygotic twins with cystic fibrosis. Germline CDR1 SGHTA, CDR2 FQGNSA. The CDR3 extends over 15 amino acids. Trimming took 1 base from V and 6 from J; bases not matched to a gene: 6. TCRdb keeps only in-frame clones here, not all; method: immunoSEQ multiplex PCR. The table includes fewer than 30,000 clones, 90% detected once. Sequenced sample: blood. This receptor was taken from a girl aged 2 to 10 with cystic fibrosis. This chain uses TRBV7-2 with TRBJ1-1, with 9 bases aligning to TRBD1. The CDR3 here is CASSLGDRVAAEAFF. The CDR3, as DNA: TGTGCCAGCAGCTTAGGGGACAGGGTGGCGGCTGAAGCTTTCTTT. Filled out from reference TRBV7-2 and TRBJ1-1, the complete variable domain reads GAGVSQSPSNKVTEKGKDVELRCDPISGHTALYWYRQSLGQGLEFLIYFQGNSAPDKSGLPSDRFSAERTGGSVSTLTIQRTQQEDSAVYLCASSLGDRVAAEAFFGQGTRLTVV.